Reported below is one TCR beta chain. As yet, its antigen is unknown. The sample contains more than one DNA sequence encoding this CDR3. The data are from a study of OX40 agonist ivuxolimab in advanced cancers. Study-wide results and limits: Expanded peripheral T cell antigen specificity was not determined.

The protocol was immunoSEQ multiplex PCR, while the TCRdb copy is restricted to in-frame clones and leaves out a portion. Here the sample spans some 17,000 clones, roughly 92% being singletons. The V end lost 1 base, the J end lost 6 bases, and 10 bases lay between the germline ends. The CDR3 consists of 14 residues. From germline, CDR1 is MNHEY and CDR2 SMNVEV (reference sequence). This chain joins TRBV27 and TRBJ2-1, with a possible D match to TRBD2 (5 bases). Sample: CD4+ or CD8+ T cells sorted from blood, taken in a trial of the OX40 agonist ivuxolimab. The sequence was collected from an adult with an advanced solid tumor such as melanoma, head and neck, liver or kidney cancer. For the CDR3, the DNA is TGTGCCAGCAGTTTATACGGACTGGTCAATGAGCAGTTCTTC. It is translated as CASSLYGLVNEQFF.